This entry is about one T cell receptor beta chain. Antigen unknown. The data originate from a study of cytomegalovirus exposure and HLA in healthy donors. Whole-study results and caveats: In a later analysis, several top co-occurrence clusters appeared linked to parvovirus B19, influenza, CMV and Epstein-Barr virus. It was confirmed in vitro that three of the CMV-associated chains were specific for CMV antigens. At a 0.05 false discovery rate, a later analysis found some 18,000 TCR beta sequences to be associated with HLA alleles. For most subjects, TCR beta sequences were reported to predict HLA-A and HLA-B alleles with accuracy.

Trimming removed 2 bases from V and 3 bases from J, with 7 bases in between. Germline V gene sequence: CDR1 MNHNY, CDR2 SVGAGI (reference sequence). The CDR3 sequence is 13 residues long. The PCR had 60 Vbeta and 13 Jbeta primers. The method was immunoSEQ multiplex PCR; TCRdb's version includes in-frame clones alone and lacks a portion of them. The sample lists some 130,000 clones, 75% to 85% seen once, with 1.1% to 1.5% in the top ten. The receptor's source is a woman between 40 and 50 years old in good health and CMV-seronegative. The rearrangement joins TRBV6-6 to TRBJ1-2; D is undetermined. What was sequenced was PBMCs. The CDR3 loop reads CASSYEVDYGYTF. CDR3 DNA: TGTGCCAGCAGTTACGAGGTCGACTATGGCTACACCTTC.